These T cell receptor beta chains were read from a single sample in a study of blood T cell repertoires in COVID-19. Clones were sequenced by immunoSEQ multiplex PCR, and TCRdb holds only the in-frame ones, with some missing. The repertoire holds 52,000 or so clones, approximately 81% seen once, with more than 2.5% in the top ten. Sequencing was performed on peripheral blood. The receptors shown here come from a man between 50 and 59 years old with acute or convalescent COVID-19. Both conserved end residues are part of each CDR3. A D gene is named only where the DNA matches it firmly. Only some rows state a clone size, as once, few, many or a class for expanded clones.

clone size,V gene,D gene,J gene,CDR3 protein,CDR3 DNA
.,TRBV5-1,.,TRBJ1-2,CASSLLGQNYGYTF,TGCGCCAGCAGCTTGCTCGGACAGAACTATGGCTACACCTTC
once,TRBV3-1/TRBV3-2,.,TRBJ2-7,CASSQEGGSEQYF,TGTGCCAGCAGCCAAGAAGGCGGCTCCGAGCAGTACTTC
.,TRBV27,.,TRBJ2-7,CASSLADRYEQYF,TGTGCCAGCAGTTTAGCGGACAGATACGAGCAGTACTTC
.,TRBV28,TRBD1,TRBJ1-2,CASSPRTGDGYTF,TGTGCCAGCAGTCCGAGGACAGGGGATGGCTACACCTTC
.,TRBV5-6,.,TRBJ2-2,CASSFLQASTGELFF,TGTGCCAGCAGCTTTTTACAGGCTAGCACCGGGGAGCTGTTTTTT
.,TRBV19,TRBD1,TRBJ2-7,CASSKDRVGYEQYF,TGTGCCAGTAGCAAGGACAGGGTTGGCTACGAGCAGTACTTC
.,TRBV2,TRBD1,TRBJ2-1,CATTGGMAYNEQFF,TGTGCCACCACAGGGGGCATGGCCTACAATGAGCAGTTCTTC
few,TRBV6-9,.,TRBJ1-4,CASSAGADRPYEKLFF,TGTGCCAGCAGTGCAGGAGCCGACAGACCGTATGAAAAACTGTTTTTT
.,TRBV12-3/TRBV12-4,TRBD1,TRBJ1-1,CASSTGGYTEAFF,TGTGCCAGCAGTACAGGGGGCTACACTGAAGCTTTCTTT
once,TRBV18,.,TRBJ2-3,CASSPPAGYVADTQYF,TGTGCCAGCTCACCACCCGCAGGGTATGTGGCAGATACGCAGTATTTT
.,TRBV29-1,.,TRBJ2-5,CSVRGDQETQYF,TGCAGCGTCAGGGGAGACCAAGAGACCCAGTACTTC
.,TRBV19,.,TRBJ1-6,CASSIAGRAMSPLHF,TGTGCCAGTAGTATAGCGGGCAGGGCGATGTCACCCCTCCACTTT
.,TRBV5-1,.,TRBJ2-2,CASSFTSINTGELFF,TGCGCCAGCAGCTTTACTAGTATTAACACCGGGGAGCTGTTTTTT
few,TRBV2,TRBD2,TRBJ2-2,CASSELGLAGENTGELFF,TGTGCCAGCAGTGAATTGGGACTAGCGGGGGAGAACACCGGGGAGCTGTTTTTT
.,TRBV6-4,TRBD2,TRBJ2-2,CASSTGTSGSNTGELFF,TGTGCCAGCAGTACCGGGACTAGCGGCTCGAACACCGGGGAGCTGTTTTTT
.,TRBV5-1,TRBD1,TRBJ1-1,CASSWTGSGTEAFF,TGCGCCAGCAGCTGGACAGGGTCGGGCACTGAAGCTTTCTTT
.,TRBV5-6,TRBD1,TRBJ2-7,CASSFGQGFEQYF,TGTGCCAGCAGCTTCGGACAGGGTTTTGAGCAGTACTTC
few,TRBV7-9,.,TRBJ2-2,CASSLDGLLNTGELFF,TGTGCCAGCAGCTTAGATGGCCTCTTAAACACCGGGGAGCTGTTTTTT
.,TRBV11-3,TRBD2,TRBJ2-2,CASSFGAGTNTGELFF,TGTGCCAGCAGCTTTGGAGCGGGAACCAACACCGGGGAGCTGTTTTTT
.,TRBV5-1,.,TRBJ2-5,CASSLQETQYF,TGCGCCAGCAGCCTCCAAGAGACCCAGTACTTC
.,TRBV2,TRBD2,TRBJ2-1,CASSDISGRVGQFF,TGTGCCAGCAGTGATATTAGCGGGAGGGTGGGGCAGTTCTTC
.,TRBV5-1,TRBD1,TRBJ1-2,CASSHTTGTNYGYTF,TGCGCCAGCAGCCATACGACAGGGACGAACTATGGCTACACCTTC
.,TRBV7-2,.,TRBJ2-6,CASSINHRVAGANVLTF,TGTGCCAGCAGCATAAACCACAGGGTAGCTGGGGCCAACGTCCTGACTTTC
.,TRBV7-9,TRBD1,TRBJ1-3,CASSPRGTGTTIYF,TGTGCCAGCAGCCCGAGGGGGACAGGGACCACCATATATTTT
.,TRBV7-9,.,TRBJ2-3,CASSLSAGTDTQYF,TGTGCCAGCAGCTTAAGTGCAGGCACAGATACGCAGTATTTT
.,TRBV3-1/TRBV3-2,.,TRBJ1-2,CASKGGGGDGYTF,TGTGCCAGCAAGGGAGGGGGAGGGGATGGCTACACCTTC
few,TRBV5-1,.,TRBJ2-7,CASSFGGGGEQYF,TGCGCCAGCAGCTTTGGGGGCGGGGGCGAGCAGTACTTC
.,TRBV7-3,.,TRBJ1-1,CASSSLGAGSGSEAFF,TGTGCCAGCAGCTCCCTAGGAGCAGGTTCAGGGTCTGAAGCTTTCTTT
.,TRBV24-1,TRBD2,TRBJ2-3,CATSDGTSVKTDTQYF,TGTGCCACCAGTGATGGGACTAGCGTAAAGACAGATACGCAGTATTTT
.,TRBV3-1/TRBV3-2,TRBD1,TRBJ1-2,CASSQERGLLDYGYTF,TGTGCCAGCAGCCAAGAAAGGGGGCTGTTAGACTATGGCTACACCTTC
few,TRBV6-1,TRBD1,TRBJ1-6,CASSEQGADYNSPLHF,TGTGCCAGCAGTGAACAGGGGGCGGACTATAATTCACCCCTCCACTTT